This T cell receptor beta chain is from a study of T cell changes during pregnancy in multiple sclerosis. Generated by immunoSEQ multiplex PCR, the TCRdb table keeps only in-frame clones and is missing some. The table has tens of thousands of clones, roughly 94% seen once. Losses at the gene ends were 3 bases for V and 4 bases for J; bases not matched to a gene: 10. The germline CDR1 and CDR2 sequences are MNHEY and SMNVEV (reference sequence). This CDR3 is 16 amino acids long. This receptor was identified in a female donor with multiple sclerosis, enrolled in a pregnancy study. Sequenced here: CD4+ T cells from peripheral blood mononuclear cells, sampled in the second trimester of pregnancy. The chain recombines TRBV27 with TRBJ1-1; 8 bases are shared with TRBD1. The CDR3, as DNA: TGTGCCAGCAGTTTTCTACCGACAGGGGTTCGCACTGAAGCTTTCTTT. Its translation: CASSFLPTGVRTEAFF.